This T cell receptor beta chain was obtained from a study of beta chain features in type 1 diabetes. General study points: In comparison with healthy donors, patients had naive, central memory and Treg TCRB repertoires that appeared more similar. Unsettled here was the matter of whether HLA type influences TCRB rearrangement.

CDR3 length equals 14 residues. After removal of 3 bases from V and 1 base from J, the junction contained 3 bases not matched to a gene. Germline values: CDR1 LGHNA, CDR2 YNFKEQ. Investigators reverse transcribed all isolated RNA, so they sequenced expressed TCRB transcripts. Profiling relied on immunoSEQ multiplex PCR, and the TCRdb table lists in-frame clones only, not all of them. The sample holds hundreds of thousands of clones; around a sixth are singletons and the top ten take 0.093%. This clone was found a few times. The antigen is undetermined. The TCR comes from a man aged 18 to 35 in good health. The chain recombines TRBV4-2 with TRBJ2-7; the match to TRBD1 covers 7 bases. The sequencing input was naive CD4+ T cells from blood. CDR3 in DNA: TGTGCCAGCAGCCAGACGACAGGGTCCTACGAGCAGTACTTC. Translated, it gives CASSQTTGSYEQYF.